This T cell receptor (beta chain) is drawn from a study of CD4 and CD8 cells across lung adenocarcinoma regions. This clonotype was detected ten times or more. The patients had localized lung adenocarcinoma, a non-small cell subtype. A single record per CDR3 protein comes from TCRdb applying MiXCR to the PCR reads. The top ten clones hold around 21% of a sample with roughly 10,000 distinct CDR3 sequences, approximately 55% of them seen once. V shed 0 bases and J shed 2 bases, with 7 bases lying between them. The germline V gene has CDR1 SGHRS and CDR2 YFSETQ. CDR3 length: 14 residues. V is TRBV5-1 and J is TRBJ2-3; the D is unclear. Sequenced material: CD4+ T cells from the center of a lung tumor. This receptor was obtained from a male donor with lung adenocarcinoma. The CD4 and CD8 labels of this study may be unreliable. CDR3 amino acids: CASSLEQHTDTQYF. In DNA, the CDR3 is TGCGCCAGCAGCTTGGAACAGCACACAGATACGCAGTATTTT.